The subject of this entry is one T cell receptor (beta chain). Its antigen remains unidentified. CDR3 length: 14 residues. V was cut by 2 bases and J by 4 bases, with 10 bases left in between. In germline, CDR1 is SGDLS, CDR2 YYNGEE. This entry is derived from a study of shared clonotypes between healthy human individuals. Across the study: Donors were a couple of women and a few men aged 18 to 49. Study-level results: Generation of non-shared clonotypes was less probable than generation of clonotypes shared by all four donors.

Roughly 200 ng DNA, about 28,000 T cell genomes, went into each sorted-subset replicate PCR. Sequencing used immunoSEQ multiplex PCR; TCRdb keeps in-frame clones, though not all of them. The sample has approximately 2.5 million clones, approximately 90% seen once; the top ten hold more than 0.12%. Sequenced sample: naive CD4+ T cells sorted from blood. The subset here: CD45RA+ positively selected. This chain joins TRBV9 and TRBJ1-3, with D perhaps TRBD1 (5 bases). The clonotype was recovered from a man aged 18 to 30 in good health. Here the CDR3 reads CASSVGEAGNTIYF. CDR3 coding DNA: TGTGCCAGCAGCGTGGGGGAAGCCGGAAACACCATATATTTT.